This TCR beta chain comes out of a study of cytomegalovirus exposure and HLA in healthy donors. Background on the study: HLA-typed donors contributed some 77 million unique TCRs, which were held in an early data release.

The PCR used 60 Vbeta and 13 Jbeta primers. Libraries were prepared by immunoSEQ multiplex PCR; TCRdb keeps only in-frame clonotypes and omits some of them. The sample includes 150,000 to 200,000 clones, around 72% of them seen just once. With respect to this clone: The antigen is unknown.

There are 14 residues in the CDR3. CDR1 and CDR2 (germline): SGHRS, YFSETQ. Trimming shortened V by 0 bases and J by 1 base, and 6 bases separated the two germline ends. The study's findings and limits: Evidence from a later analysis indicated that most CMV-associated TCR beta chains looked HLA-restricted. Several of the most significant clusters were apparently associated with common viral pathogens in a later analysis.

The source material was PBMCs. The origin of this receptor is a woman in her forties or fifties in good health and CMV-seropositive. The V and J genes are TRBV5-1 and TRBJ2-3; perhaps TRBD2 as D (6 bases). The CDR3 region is CASSLGGGTDTQYF. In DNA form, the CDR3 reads TGCGCCAGCAGCTTGGGGGGGGGCACAGATACGCAGTATTTT.